This entry features one T cell receptor beta chain sequence. The target antigen is unknown. Since a much larger clone is just one base distant, this may be a read error. This specimen comes from a study of glioma-infiltrating T cells. Study outcomes and limitations: Only very few CDR3 sequences appeared in both tissue and blood. Tissue-blood divergence was below expectation in non-neoplastic patients, above in gliomas.

Using RNA template, CDR3s of TCR alpha and beta were amplified with iRepertoire arm-PCR. For one-step reverse transcription and amplification, roughly 95-400 ng of tissue mRNA or PBMC total RNA was used. TCRdb re-derived calls from the multiplex PCR reads in MiXCR, one entry per CDR3 protein. The sample contains 150,000 to 200,000 distinct CDR3 sequences, approximately 30% of which appear only once. From germline, CDR1 is SEHNR and CDR2 FQNEAQ (reference sequence). The length of the CDR3 is 13 residues. With 5 bases removed from V and 2 bases from J, the gap between germline ends came to 10 bases. What was sequenced was glioma tissue, nonneoplastic brain tissue, or PBMCs (not recorded which). The chain joins TRBV7-9 to TRBJ2-7; unclear D gene. This clonotype originated in a human donor with low-grade glioma or glioblastoma, undergoing nonglioma brain surgery, or in good health (not recorded which). In DNA, the CDR3 is TGTGCCAGCAGCCCACCCCGTCCCTACGAGCAGTACTTC. Encoded protein: CASSPPRPYEQYF.